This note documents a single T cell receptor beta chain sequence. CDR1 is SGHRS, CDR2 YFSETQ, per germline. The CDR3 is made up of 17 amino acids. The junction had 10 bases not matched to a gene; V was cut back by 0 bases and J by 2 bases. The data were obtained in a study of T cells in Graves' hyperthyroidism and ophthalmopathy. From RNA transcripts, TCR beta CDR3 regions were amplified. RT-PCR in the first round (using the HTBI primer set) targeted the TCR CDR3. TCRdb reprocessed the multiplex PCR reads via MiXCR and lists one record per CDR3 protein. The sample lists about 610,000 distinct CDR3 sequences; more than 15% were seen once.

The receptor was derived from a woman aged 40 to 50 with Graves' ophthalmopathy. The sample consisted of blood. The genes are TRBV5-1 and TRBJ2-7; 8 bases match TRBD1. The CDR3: CASSLAQVRDRTYEQYF. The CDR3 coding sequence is TGCGCCAGCAGCTTGGCCCAGGTACGGGACAGGACCTACGAGCAGTACTTC.